This TCR beta chain was obtained from a study of blood T cell repertoires in COVID-19. As for the study in general: Material from acute and convalescent COVID-19 was sourced from the United States, Italy and Spain. Sources were T cells, B-cell-depleted T cells, or PBMCs; the material itself was cDNA or gDNA.

The CDR3 is 16 amino acids. V dropped 0 bases and J dropped 1; count of bases not matched to a gene: 2. The germline CDR1 and CDR2 sequences are LGHDT and YNNKEL (reference sequence). Only in-frame clones appear in the TCRdb table, and some are missing; sequencing was by immunoSEQ multiplex PCR. Of 100,000 to 150,000 clones in the sample, about 86% were seen once. The material sequenced was peripheral blood. The chain employs TRBV3-1 (or the pseudogene TRBV3-2) and TRBJ2-1, with 8 positions matching TRBD2. The receptor comes from a woman aged 50 to 65 with acute or convalescent COVID-19. The chain's CDR3 is CASSQDAGGSYNEQFF. DNA of the CDR3: TGTGCCAGCAGCCAAGACGCGGGAGGTTCCTACAATGAGCAGTTCTTC.